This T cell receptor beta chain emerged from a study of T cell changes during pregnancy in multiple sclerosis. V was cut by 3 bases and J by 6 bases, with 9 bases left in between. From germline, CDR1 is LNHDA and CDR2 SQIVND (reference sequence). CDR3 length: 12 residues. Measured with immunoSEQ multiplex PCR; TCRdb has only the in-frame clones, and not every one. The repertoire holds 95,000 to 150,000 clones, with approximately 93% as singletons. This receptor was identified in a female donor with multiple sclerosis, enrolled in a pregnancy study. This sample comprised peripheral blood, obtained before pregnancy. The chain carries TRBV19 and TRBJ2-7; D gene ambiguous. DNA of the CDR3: TGTGCCAGTAGTATCCCGGCAGGCGAGCAGTACTTC. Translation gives CASSIPAGEQYF. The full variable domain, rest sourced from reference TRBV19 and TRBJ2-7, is DGGITQSPKYLFRKEGQNVTLSCEQNLNHDAMYWYRQDPGQGLRLIYYSQIVNDFQKGDIAEGYSVSREKKESFPLTVTSAQKNPTAFYLCASSIPAGEQYFGPGTRLTVT.